These T cell receptor beta chains were read from a single sample in a study of T cells after yellow fever vaccination. Each CDR3 protein gets one entry after TCRdb re-called the 5' RACE reads with MiXCR. The sample lists about 580,000 distinct CDR3 sequences; roughly a sixth were seen once. The sample was PBMCs, taken roughly 5 days after the first yellow fever vaccination. Every receptor here comes from a young man who received the YFV17D yellow fever vaccine. The CDR3 runs from the conserved cysteine through the conserved F or W. A D gene is named only where the DNA matches it firmly. Size values are once, few and many counts, or a class for expanded clones, and some rows have none.

>NA|TRBV20-1|TRBD2|TRBJ2-1
TGCAGTGCGGATGGACTAGCGTCCTACAATGAGCAGTTCTTC
CSADGLASYNEQFF
>NA|TRBV9|NA|TRBJ2-2
TGTGCCAGCAGCGTAGACGGGGCCGGGGAGCTGTTTTTT
CASSVDGAGELFF
>NA|TRBV6-1|NA|TRBJ1-5
TGTGCCAGCAGTGAATCAGGGTTTGATCAGCCCCAGCATTTT
CASSESGFDQPQHF
>NA|TRBV29-1|NA|TRBJ2-3
TGCAGCGTTGATATGTCAGATACGCAGTATTTT
CSVDMSDTQYF
>NA|TRBV15|NA|TRBJ2-5
TGTGCCACCAGCAGAGATGGACGGCAATCCGGGACCCAGTACTTC
CATSRDGRQSGTQYF
>NA|TRBV4-3|TRBD1|TRBJ1-1
TGCGCCAGCAGCCAAAGGACAGGGCGAACTGAAGCTTTCTTT
CASSQRTGRTEAFF
>few|TRBV7-2|NA|TRBJ1-4
TGTGCCAGCAGCTTTGCAGGGGCGACTGAAAAACTGTTTTTT
CASSFAGATEKLFF
>many|TRBV7-9|NA|TRBJ2-5
TGTGCCAGCAGCTTAGGTGACCAAACCGGAGAGACCCAGTACTTC
CASSLGDQTGETQYF
>NA|TRBV15|NA|TRBJ1-1
TGTGCCACCAGCCCGTCGGCAGGCTCACCGAACACTGAAGCTTTCTTT
CATSPSAGSPNTEAFF
>NA|TRBV5-1|NA|TRBJ2-3
TGCGCCAGCAGCTTGGTCGCTAGCGCAGCAGATACGCAGTATTTT
CASSLVASAADTQYF
>few|TRBV3-1|NA|TRBJ1-1
TGTGCCAGCAGCCATACAGGCTCGGGGGGTGAAGCTTTCTTT
CASSHTGSGGEAFF
>few|TRBV7-7|TRBD1|TRBJ2-7
TGTGCCAGCAGCTTCAGTGGGACAGGGGGTAGCTCCTACGAGCAGTACTTC
CASSFSGTGGSSYEQYF
>few|TRBV7-3|NA|TRBJ2-3
TGTGCCAGCAGCTTCACTAGCCAAGGCACAGATACGCAGTATTTT
CASSFTSQGTDTQYF
>few|TRBV18|NA|TRBJ1-5
TGTGCCAGCTCACCTGGTGCCGGGTCCGATCAGCCCCAGCATTTT
CASSPGAGSDQPQHF
>few|TRBV6-2/TRBV6-3|NA|TRBJ2-2
TGTGCCAGCAAATTCATACTACAGGAATACACCGGGGAGCTGTTTTTT
CASKFILQEYTGELFF
>few|TRBV11-2|TRBD2|TRBJ2-1
TGTGCCAGCAGCGTAGACCTAGCGGGGGGGACCTACAATGAGCAGTTCTTC
CASSVDLAGGTYNEQFF
>few|TRBV7-9|NA|TRBJ2-1
TGTGCCAGCAGCCTCAGCGATGAGCAGTTCTTC
CASSLSDEQFF
>NA|TRBV7-2|TRBD1|TRBJ2-1
TGTGCCAGCAGCATCAGGGACAGCTCCTACAATGAGCAGTTCTTC
CASSIRDSSYNEQFF
>many|TRBV29-1|TRBD2|TRBJ2-4
TGCAGCATCTTGGTTTCGGGAGGAAACATTCAGTACTTC
CSILVSGGNIQYF
>NA|TRBV4-3|NA|TRBJ2-6
TGCGCCAGCAGCCAAAAGGCGGTCTCTGGGGCCAACGTCCTGACTTTC
CASSQKAVSGANVLTF
>NA|TRBV20-1|NA|TRBJ2-7
TGCAGTGCTGCCCGAGGCCCTAAGTACGAGCAGTACTTC
CSAARGPKYEQYF
>few|TRBV11-2|NA|TRBJ2-5
TGTGCCACCAGGGACTGGGCTGGGGAGACCCAGTACTTC
CATRDWAGETQYF
>NA|TRBV19|NA|TRBJ2-1
TGTGCCAGTATGAATGTGGGGACTTTCCCCAATGAGCAGTTCTTC
CASMNVGTFPNEQFF
>few|TRBV10-3|NA|TRBJ2-5
TGTGCCATCAGTGAGTCGGACACATACCAAGAGACCCAGTACTTC
CAISESDTYQETQYF
>few|TRBV18|NA|TRBJ1-1
TGTGCCAGCTCACCCCGGCGGGACACAAGTAACACTGAAGCTTTCTTT
CASSPRRDTSNTEAFF
>NA|TRBV4-1|NA|TRBJ2-1
TGCGCCAGCAGCCCGTTAGGGGTTAGCGGATACAATGAGCAGTTCTTC
CASSPLGVSGYNEQFF
>few|TRBV7-2|NA|TRBJ1-5
TGTGCCAGCAGCGGTGAGGGGGGCGCTAATCAGCCCCAGCATTTT
CASSGEGGANQPQHF
>few|TRBV7-9|NA|TRBJ2-1
TGTGCCAGCAGCTCTAGGGGGGCTATAATCTATGAGCAGTTCTTC
CASSSRGAIIYEQFF